This entry concerns a single TCR beta chain. Its specificity is unknown. These data are taken from a study of cytomegalovirus exposure and HLA in healthy donors. Germline lookup yields CDR1 SGHDT and CDR2 YYEEEE. The V and J ends lost 4 bases and 7 bases, in that order; junction bases with no gene match: 9. The CDR3 loop spans 16 amino acids. Researchers ran the PCR with 60 Vbeta and 13 Jbeta primers. The table came from immunoSEQ multiplex PCR; TCRdb's copy has only in-frame clones and leaves some out. This table holds approximately 120,000 clones, approximately 76% found once. Broader study findings: In a later analysis, at a false discovery rate of 0.05, 17,000 or so TCR beta sequences were associated with HLA alleles. It was approximately 170 TCR beta chains that were listed as cytomegalovirus-associated.

V is TRBV5-6 and J is TRBJ2-1; TRBD2 agrees at 12 bases. The clonotype was recovered from a woman in her forties or fifties in good health and CMV-seropositive. Material: PBMCs. The DNA for the CDR3 is TGTGCCAGCAGCACCGCTGGACTAGCGGGGATGAATGAGCAGTTCTTC. Translation: CASSTAGLAGMNEQFF.